The 26 T cell receptor beta chains reported below all come from one sample, sequenced in a study of T cells in localized non-small cell lung cancer. Generated by immunoSEQ multiplex PCR, the TCRdb table keeps only in-frame clones and is missing some. The data hold 13,000 or so clones, with around 83% observed a single time. Sequencing used peripheral blood, obtained before any cancer treatment. Receptors originate from an older male donor with stage III lung adenocarcinoma.

The V gene is TRBV30, the J gene TRBJ1-2; unclear D gene. The CDR3 length is 12 residues. V shed 1 base and J shed 8 bases, with 11 bases lying between them. From germline, CDR1 is GTSNPN and CDR2 SVGIG (reference sequence). CDR3 region: CAWSDLRGGYTF. The CDR3 DNA follows: TGTGCCTGGAGTGACCTCCGGGGAGGCTACACCTTC.

The rearrangement joins TRBV13 to TRBJ2-3; the D gene is possibly TRBD2 (6 bases). Trimming shortened V by 3 bases and J by 2 bases, and 15 bases separated the two germline ends. CDR3 size: 16 residues. Germline loops: CDR1 PRHDT, CDR2 FYEKMQ (reference sequence). The CDR3 region is CASSFLGGRDTDTQYF. The CDR3 nucleotides read TGTGCCAGCAGCTTTTTGGGAGGACGGGACACAGATACGCAGTATTTT.

The rearrangement uses TRBV4-1 and TRBJ2-7; D remains ambiguous. Germline loops: CDR1 MGHRA, CDR2 YSYEKL. With 1 base removed from V and 5 bases from J, the gap between germline ends came to 9 bases. The CDR3 is 13 amino acids. The DNA for the CDR3 is TGCGCCAGCAGCCAAGTTTTCGCCGACGAGCAGTACTTC. Translated, it gives CASSQVFADEQYF.

The chain joins TRBV7-9 to TRBJ2-7; 8 bases match TRBD1. The germline gives CDR1 SEHNR, CDR2 FQNEAQ (reference sequence). CDR3 size: 16 residues. The V and J ends lost 5 bases and 2 bases, in that order; junction bases with no gene match: 11. CDR3 amino acids: CASSPLGDRGTYEQYF. CDR3 in DNA: TGTGCCAGCAGCCCATTAGGAGACAGGGGTACCTACGAGCAGTACTTC.

The CDR3: CASSIRGGSTDTQYF. DNA for the CDR3: TGTGCCAGTAGTATCCGAGGGGGTAGCACAGATACGCAGTATTTT. This rearrangement joins TRBV19 to TRBJ2-3; a possible D gene is TRBD1 (6 bases). The germline V and J ends were trimmed by 3 bases and 0 bases, with 10 bases remaining between them. In germline, CDR1 is LNHDA, CDR2 SQIVND (reference sequence). CDR3 length equals 15 residues.

The chain links TRBV6-5 to TRBJ2-5, with a possible D match to TRBD2 (5 bases). The better agreement between TRBJ2-7 and the DNA end casts doubt on the J call. Per the germline V gene, CDR1 is MNHEY and CDR2 is SVGAGI. This CDR3 contains 15 residues. The CDR3 reads CASSYSGGYSYEQYF. The CDR3 nucleotides are TGTGCCAGCAGTTACTCGGGCGGGTACTCCTACGAGCAGTACTTC.

V and J are TRBV5-4 and TRBJ2-3; D perhaps matches TRBD2 (5 bases). The germline V gene encodes CDR1 SGHNT and CDR2 YYREEE (reference sequence). Between the trimmed V and J ends, which lost 2 bases and 0 bases, there was a span of 7 bases. The CDR3 covers 14 residues. CDR3 nucleotides: TGTGCCAGCAGCTTCTGGACTAGCACAGATACGCAGTATTTT. Amino acid sequence: CASSFWTSTDTQYF.

The gene calls are TRBV7-9 and TRBJ2-6, with a weak D call TRBD2 (6 bases). This CDR3 comprises 18 residues. The germline gives CDR1 SEHNR, CDR2 FQNEAQ (reference sequence). V was clipped by 5 bases and J by 0 bases, with 17 bases between them. The CDR3, as DNA: TGTGCCAGCAGCCCCTCGACTAGTGCAGGCTCTGGGGCCAACGTCCTGACTTTC. Protein product: CASSPSTSAGSGANVLTF.

This chain connects TRBV4-1 to TRBJ1-1, with unresolved D. The CDR3 length is 13 residues. Trimming removed 4 bases at V and 2 bases at J, with 8 bases between. CDR1 and CDR2 (germline): MGHRA, YSYEKL. CDR3 DNA sequence: TGCGCCAGCAGCCGAGGAACTAACACTGAAGCTTTCTTT. Its translation: CASSRGTNTEAFF.

The rearrangement uses TRBV7-9 and TRBJ1-3; weak D call: TRBD1 (5 bases). Trimming cost V 8 bases and J 0 bases, with 23 bases left between them. Germline V gives CDR1 SEHNR, CDR2 FQNEAQ (reference sequence). The CDR3 contains 18 residues. CDR3 sequence (DNA): TGTGCCAGCCAGGACACTGAGGGCTACGCAAGCTCTGGAAACACCATATATTTT. Its translation: CASQDTEGYASSGNTIYF.

The table lists this clone with a count of one. The gene calls are TRBV7-9 and TRBJ1-1; D is undetermined. Germline loops: CDR1 SEHNR, CDR2 FQNEAQ (reference sequence). The V gene lost 1 base and the J gene lost 1 base, with 4 bases spanning the gap. The CDR3 length is 13 residues. DNA for the CDR3: TGTGCCAGCAGCTTAGAAACGAACACTGAAGCTTTCTTT. It specifies CASSLETNTEAFF.

The chain combines TRBV30 with TRBJ2-4; TRBD2 matches 8 bases. V shed 5 bases, J shed 4 bases, and the junction held 10 bases outside the gene matches. Germline loops: CDR1 GTSNPN, CDR2 SVGIG (reference sequence). The CDR3 is 15 residues long. Here the CDR3 reads CAWAKPTSEKNIQYF. CDR3 nucleotides: TGTGCCTGGGCCAAGCCGACTAGCGAAAAAAACATTCAGTACTTC.

This clone was observed once. The chain links TRBV6-1 to TRBJ2-1; 8 bases agree with TRBD2. The V gene's germline CDR1 is MNHNS and CDR2 SASEGT. This CDR3 is 14 amino acids long. Trimming took 8 bases from V and 7 from J; bases not matched to a gene: 10. The CDR3, as DNA: TGTGCCAGCGGTACCGGGACTAGACCTAATGAGCAGTTCTTC. Translation gives CASGTGTRPNEQFF.

This clone showed up just once. The rearrangement links TRBV25-1 to TRBJ2-3; D not certain. The CDR3 runs 14 residues. Germline V gene data show CDR1 as MGHDK and CDR2 as SYGVNS. With 5 bases removed from V and 0 bases from J, the gap between germline ends came to 9 bases. CDR3 residues: CASSSRSSTDTQYF. CDR3 in DNA: TGTGCCAGCAGTTCAAGGTCTAGCACAGATACGCAGTATTTT.

The chain employs TRBV19 and TRBJ1-1; 8 nucleotides line up with TRBD1. In germline, CDR1 is LNHDA, CDR2 SQIVND (reference sequence). The CDR3 covers 14 residues. Losses at the gene ends were 4 bases for V and 7 bases for J; bases not matched to a gene: 8. The CDR3 nucleotides read TGTGCCAGTAGTACTCTGGACAGGGAAAATGAAGCTTTCTTT. It encodes CASSTLDRENEAFF. The full variable domain, its missing parts supplied by reference TRBV19 and TRBJ1-1, is DGGITQSPKYLFRKEGQNVTLSCEQNLNHDAMYWYRQDPGQGLRLIYYSQIVNDFQKGDIAEGYSVSREKKESFPLTVTSAQKNPTAFYLCASSTLDRENEAFFGQGTRLTVV.

The rearrangement links TRBV5-4 to TRBJ2-2; possibly TRBD1 or TRBD2 for D (5 bases each). There are 14 residues in the CDR3. Germline V lookup: CDR1 SGHNT, CDR2 YYREEE (reference sequence). V lost 2 bases to trimming and J lost 3 bases, with 8 bases between them. The CDR3 here is CASSLWGYTGELFF. In nucleotides, the CDR3 is TGTGCCAGCAGCTTATGGGGGTACACCGGGGAGCTGTTTTTT.

This CDR3 is CASSLETSGRNEQFF. The CDR3 DNA reads TGTGCCAGCAGCTTAGAGACTAGCGGCCGCAATGAGCAGTTCTTC. This chain joins TRBV11-3 and TRBJ2-1; TRBD2 agrees at 9 bases. The V and J ends lost 0 bases and 6 bases, in that order; junction bases with no gene match: 3. Looked up from germline, CDR1 is SGHNT and CDR2 is YENEEA. This CDR3 spans 15 amino acids.

The CDR3 nucleotides are TGTGCCAGCAGCTTAGATTTTCCAAGACAGGGCCCCTACGAGGAGCAGTACTTC. Translating it yields CASSLDFPRQGPYEEQYF. The V call is TRBV6-4, the J call TRBJ2-7, with 7 bases identical to TRBD1. Germline assignment: CDR1 MRHNA and CDR2 SNTAGT. V lost 6 bases and J lost 7; bases outside the gene matches: 24. The length of the CDR3 is 18 residues.

V usage is TRBV27 and J usage is TRBJ1-4, with no clear D. Germline CDR1 reads MNHEY; CDR2 reads SMNVEV (reference sequence). The CDR3 sequence is 13 residues long. The V end lost 4 bases, the J end lost 7 bases, and 10 bases lay between the germline ends. The CDR3: CASSSRGSEKLFF. The CDR3 bases are TGTGCCAGCAGTTCTCGAGGCAGTGAAAAACTGTTTTTT.

The DNA for the CDR3 is TGTGCCGGCTCCTTAGTAGGGGGGAGAACCGGGGAGCTGTTTTTT. Its protein product is CAGSLVGGRTGELFF. The chain couples TRBV5-5 to TRBJ2-2; D may match TRBD1 or TRBD2 (6 bases each). CDR1 is SGHKS and CDR2 is YYEKEE in the germline V gene (reference sequence). The V end was cut by 10 bases, the J end by 5 bases, with 21 bases between. This CDR3 region has 15 residues.

The chain has TRBV7-8 and TRBJ2-7, with 7 bases matching TRBD2. CDR1 is SGHVS and CDR2 is FQNEAQ in the germline V gene. After removal of 5 bases from V and 6 bases from J, the junction contained 13 bases not matched to a gene. This CDR3 contains 15 residues. In DNA form, the CDR3 reads TGTGCCAGCAGCCTACCCCGTGCGGGGGATCTCGAGCAGTACTTC. This encodes CASSLPRAGDLEQYF. The variable domain in full, with the rest retrieved from reference TRBV7-8 and TRBJ2-7, is GAGVSQSPRYKVAKRGQDVALRCDPISGHVSLFWYQQALGQGPEFLTYFQNEAQLDKSGLPSDRFFAERPEGSVSTLKIQRTQQEDSAVYLCASSLPRAGDLEQYFGPGTRLTVT.

V and J are TRBV12-5 and TRBJ1-2; D unresolved. Germline CDR1 and CDR2: LGHNT and FRNRAP. Between the trimmed V and J ends, which lost 0 bases and 7 bases, there was a span of 18 bases. The CDR3 loop spans 16 amino acids. CDR3 sequence reads: CASGLVRWQVDGGYTF. CDR3 coding DNA: TGTGCTAGTGGTTTGGTACGATGGCAGGTTGACGGTGGCTACACCTTC.

This chain connects TRBV20-1 to TRBJ1-5, with D hard to call. The length of the CDR3 is 11 residues. V lost 4 bases and J lost 11, with 12 bases in between. Germline V lookup: CDR1 DFQATT, CDR2 SNEGSKA (reference sequence). CDR3 coding DNA: TGCAGTGCTACTTTTTCCGGGACCCAGCATTTT. Amino acids: CSATFSGTQHF.

The rearrangement joins TRBV7-2 to TRBJ1-6; D is undetermined. This CDR3 contains 15 residues. V was shortened by 0 bases and J by 8 bases, with 11 bases between the two germline ends. Germline-derived CDR1 and CDR2 are SGHTA and FQGNSA. CDR3: CASSLAMGSDSPLHF. CDR3 DNA: TGTGCCAGCAGCTTAGCCATGGGATCGGATTCACCCCTCCACTTT.

The chain recombines TRBV9 with TRBJ2-2; 9 bases agree with TRBD2. Trimming cost V 0 bases and J 7 bases; bases outside gene matches: 7. The germline V gene encodes CDR1 SGDLS and CDR2 YYNGEE. The CDR3 runs 16 residues. CDR3 nucleotides: TGTGCCAGCAGCGTAGATCCTAGCGGGATCGTCGGGGAGCTGTTTTTT. Amino acid sequence: CASSVDPSGIVGELFF.

This clone was counted a few times. This chain uses TRBV29-1 with TRBJ2-1; D perhaps matches TRBD2 (5 bases). The CDR3 is 13 residues long. Deletions cut 7 bases from V and 7 bases from J, with 17 bases between. From germline, CDR1 is SQVTM and CDR2 ANQGSEA. The CDR3 DNA follows: TGCAGCGGAGTGACTACCACCAGGAATGAGCAGTTCTTC. Its protein product is CSGVTTTRNEQFF.